A selection of T cell receptor beta chains follows, all from one sample in a study of cytomegalovirus exposure and HLA in healthy donors. Assay used: immunoSEQ multiplex PCR; TCRdb lists only in-frame clones, some missing. This table holds about 92,000 clones, roughly 92% found once. Sequences were obtained from PBMCs. These receptors originate from a woman in her 30s in good health and CMV-seropositive. Each CDR3 is given with its conserved first and last residue. The D gene is left open where the match is weak. Only some rows state a clone size, as once, few, many or a class for expanded clones.

j_call	v_call	clone_size	d_call	cdr3_aa	cdr3_nt
TRBJ1-1	TRBV5-1	NA	NA	CASSFRENTEAFF	TGCGCCAGCAGCTTCAGGGAAAACACTGAAGCTTTCTTT
TRBJ2-7	TRBV27	NA	TRBD2	CASSLIAGVYEQYF	TGTGCCAGCAGTTTAATAGCGGGAGTATACGAGCAGTACTTC
TRBJ2-5	TRBV28	NA	TRBD2	CASSIPLAGARETQYF	TGTGCCAGCAGTATCCCACTAGCGGGAGCACGAGAGACCCAGTACTTC
TRBJ2-7	TRBV4-3	NA	TRBD1	CASSHLAGQGIDEQYF	TGCGCCAGCAGCCACTTAGCGGGACAGGGGATCGACGAGCAGTACTTC
TRBJ2-5	TRBV27	NA	TRBD2	CASSLSPGGRGVAQYF	TGTGCCAGCAGTTTATCGCCGGGAGGGCGCGGGGTGGCACAGTACTTC
TRBJ2-7	TRBV2	few	NA	CASSEFIEQYF	TGTGCCAGCAGTGAATTCATCGAGCAGTACTTC
TRBJ2-5	TRBV12-5	NA	TRBD1	CASGKTGELTGETQYF	TGTGCTAGTGGTAAAACAGGGGAGTTGACTGGTGAGACCCAGTACTTC
TRBJ2-7	TRBV6-5	once	TRBD2	CASNPSGRHYEQYF	TGTGCCAGCAACCCTAGCGGGCGCCACTACGAGCAGTACTTC
TRBJ1-2	TRBV30	NA	TRBD1	CAWSVNNFGTATFYTF	TGTGCCTGGAGTGTTAATAATTTCGGGACAGCTACTTTCTACACCTTC
TRBJ2-7	TRBV14	NA	NA	CASSPEIGHSYEQYF	TGTGCCAGCAGCCCGGAGATCGGACATTCCTACGAGCAGTACTTC